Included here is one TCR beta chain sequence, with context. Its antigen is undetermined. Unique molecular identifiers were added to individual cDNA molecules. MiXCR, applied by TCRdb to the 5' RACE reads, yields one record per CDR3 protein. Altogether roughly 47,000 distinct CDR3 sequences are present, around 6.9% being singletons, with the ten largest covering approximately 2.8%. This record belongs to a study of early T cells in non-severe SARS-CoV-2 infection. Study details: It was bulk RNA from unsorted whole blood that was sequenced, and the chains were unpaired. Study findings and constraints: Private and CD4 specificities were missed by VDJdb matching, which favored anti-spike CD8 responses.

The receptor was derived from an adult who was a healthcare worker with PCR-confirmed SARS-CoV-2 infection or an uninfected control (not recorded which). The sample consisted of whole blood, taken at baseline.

In DNA, the CDR3 is TGTGCCAGCAGCCTCCAAGCGGTGGAGAAGGCTTTCTTT. This gives the protein CASSLQAVEKAFF. This chain connects TRBV14 to TRBJ1-1; no definite D call. CDR1 and CDR2 from the germline V gene are SGHDN and FVKESK. Trimming shortened V by 4 bases and J by 11 bases, and 17 bases separated the two germline ends. The CDR3 is 13 residues long.